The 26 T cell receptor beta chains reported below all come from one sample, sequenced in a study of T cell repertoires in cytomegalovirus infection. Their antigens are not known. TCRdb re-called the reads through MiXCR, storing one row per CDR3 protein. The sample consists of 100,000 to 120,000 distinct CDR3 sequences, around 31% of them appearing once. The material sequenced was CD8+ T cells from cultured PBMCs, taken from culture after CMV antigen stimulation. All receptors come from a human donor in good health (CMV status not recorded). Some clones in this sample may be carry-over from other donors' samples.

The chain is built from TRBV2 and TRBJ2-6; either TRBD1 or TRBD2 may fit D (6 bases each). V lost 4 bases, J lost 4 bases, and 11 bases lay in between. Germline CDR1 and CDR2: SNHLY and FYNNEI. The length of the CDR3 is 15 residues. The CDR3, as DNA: TGTGCCAGCAGTGTCTCGGGGGCCGGGGCCAACGTCCTGACTTTC. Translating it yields CASSVSGAGANVLTF.

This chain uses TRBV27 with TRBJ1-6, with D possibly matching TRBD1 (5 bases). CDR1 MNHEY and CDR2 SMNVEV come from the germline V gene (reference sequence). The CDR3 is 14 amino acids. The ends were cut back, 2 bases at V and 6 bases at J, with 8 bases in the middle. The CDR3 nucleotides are TGTGCCAGCAGTTTAGGGACCTCTAATTCACCCCTCCACTTT. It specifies CASSLGTSNSPLHF.

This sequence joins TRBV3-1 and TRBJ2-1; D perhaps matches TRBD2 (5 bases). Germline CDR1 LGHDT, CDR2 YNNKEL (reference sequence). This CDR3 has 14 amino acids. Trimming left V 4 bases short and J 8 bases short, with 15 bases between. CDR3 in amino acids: CASSRDYLGDEQFF. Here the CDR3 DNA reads TGTGCCAGCAGCCGAGACTACCTCGGGGATGAGCAGTTCTTC.

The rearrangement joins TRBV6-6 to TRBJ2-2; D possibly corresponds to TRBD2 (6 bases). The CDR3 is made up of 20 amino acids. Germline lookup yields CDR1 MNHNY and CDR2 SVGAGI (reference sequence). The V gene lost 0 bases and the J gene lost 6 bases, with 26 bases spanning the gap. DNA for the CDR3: TGTGCCAGCAGTTACTCGGCCGCAATCGGGGGATCTCGTATAGCCGGGGAGCTGTTTTTT. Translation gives CASSYSAAIGGSRIAGELFF.

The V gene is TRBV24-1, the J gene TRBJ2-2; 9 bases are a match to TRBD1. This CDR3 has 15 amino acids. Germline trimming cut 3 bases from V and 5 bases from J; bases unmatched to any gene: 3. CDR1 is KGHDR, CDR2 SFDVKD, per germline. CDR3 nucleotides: TGTGCCACCAGTGATCCCGGGACAGGGACCGGGGAGCTGTTTTTT. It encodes CATSDPGTGTGELFF.

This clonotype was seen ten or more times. This CDR3 reads CASSSRVRGNQPQHF. The CDR3 DNA reads as TGTGCCAGCAGCTCCAGGGTTAGGGGGAATCAGCCCCAGCATTTT. This chain links TRBV7-2 with TRBJ1-5; TRBD1 might be the D (6 bases). Looked up from germline, CDR1 is SGHTA and CDR2 is FQGNSA. V was shortened by 4 bases and J by 4 bases, with 14 bases between the two germline ends. The CDR3 runs to 15 residues.

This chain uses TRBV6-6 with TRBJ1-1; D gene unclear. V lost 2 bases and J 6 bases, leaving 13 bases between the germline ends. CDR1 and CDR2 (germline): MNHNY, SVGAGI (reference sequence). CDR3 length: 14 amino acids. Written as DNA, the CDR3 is TGTGCCAGCAGTTACACCAGGATGATGGCTGAAGCTTTCTTT. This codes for CASSYTRMMAEAFF.

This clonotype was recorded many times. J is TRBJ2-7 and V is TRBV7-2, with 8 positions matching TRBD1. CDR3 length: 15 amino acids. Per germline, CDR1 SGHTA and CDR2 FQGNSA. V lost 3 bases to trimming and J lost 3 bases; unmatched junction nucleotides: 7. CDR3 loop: CASSLDRAIDYEQYF. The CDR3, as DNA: TGTGCCAGCAGCTTGGACAGGGCTATTGACTACGAGCAGTACTTC. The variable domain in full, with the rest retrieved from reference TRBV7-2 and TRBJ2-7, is GAGVSQSPSNKVTEKGKDVELRCDPISGHTALYWYRQSLGQGLEFLIYFQGNSAPDKSGLPSDRFSAERTGGSVSTLTIQRTQQEDSAVYLCASSLDRAIDYEQYFGPGTRLTVT.

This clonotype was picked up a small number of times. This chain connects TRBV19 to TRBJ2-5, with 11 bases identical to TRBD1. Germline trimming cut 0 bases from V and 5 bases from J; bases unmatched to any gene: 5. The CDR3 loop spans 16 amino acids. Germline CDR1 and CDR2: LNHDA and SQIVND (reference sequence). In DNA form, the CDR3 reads TGTGCCAGTAGTATAGACCTCTGGGACAGGGGGGAGACCCAGTACTTC. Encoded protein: CASSIDLWDRGETQYF.

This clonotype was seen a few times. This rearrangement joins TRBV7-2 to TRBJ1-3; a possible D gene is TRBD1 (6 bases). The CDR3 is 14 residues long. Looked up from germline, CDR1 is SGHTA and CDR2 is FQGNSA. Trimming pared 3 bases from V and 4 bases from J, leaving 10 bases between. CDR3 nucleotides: TGTGCCAGCAGCTTCTCCGGGACAGGAAACACCATATATTTT. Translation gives CASSFSGTGNTIYF.

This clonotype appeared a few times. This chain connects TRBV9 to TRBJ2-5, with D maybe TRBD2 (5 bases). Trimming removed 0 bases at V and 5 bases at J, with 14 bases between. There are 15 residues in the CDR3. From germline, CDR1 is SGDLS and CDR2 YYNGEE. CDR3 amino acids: CASSVGGSSAETQYF. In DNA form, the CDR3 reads TGTGCCAGCAGCGTAGGAGGGAGTAGCGCGGAGACCCAGTACTTC.

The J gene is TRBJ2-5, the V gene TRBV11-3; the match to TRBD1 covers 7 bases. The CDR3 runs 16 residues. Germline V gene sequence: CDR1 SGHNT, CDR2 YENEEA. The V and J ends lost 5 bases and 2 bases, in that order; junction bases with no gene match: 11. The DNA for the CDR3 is TGTGCCAGCAGCGCCGTACAGGGGACGGGGCAAGAGACCCAGTACTTC. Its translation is CASSAVQGTGQETQYF.

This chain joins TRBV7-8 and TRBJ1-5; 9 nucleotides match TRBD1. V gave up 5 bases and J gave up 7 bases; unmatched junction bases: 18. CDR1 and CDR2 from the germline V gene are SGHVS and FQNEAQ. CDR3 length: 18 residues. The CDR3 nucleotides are TGTGCCAGCAGCCTATTCGAATCACAGGGGGCAGGTTCCCAGCCCCAGCATTTT. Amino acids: CASSLFESQGAGSQPQHF.

The CDR3 DNA sequence: TGTGCCAGCAGTGATTCTAGCGGGGGGCCCTACAATGAGCAGTTCTTC. Translated: CASSDSSGGPYNEQFF. This chain connects TRBV6-1 to TRBJ2-1; 11 bases agree with TRBD2. The V gene end was trimmed by 3 bases and the J gene end by 2 bases; junction bases not matched to a gene: 3. CDR3 length: 16 residues. Germline V lookup: CDR1 MNHNS, CDR2 SASEGT.

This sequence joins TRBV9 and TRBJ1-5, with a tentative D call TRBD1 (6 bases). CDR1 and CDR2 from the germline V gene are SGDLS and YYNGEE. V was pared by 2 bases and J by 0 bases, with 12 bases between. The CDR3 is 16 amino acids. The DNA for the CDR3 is TGTGCCAGCAGCGTTGGGGGCCAAGATAGCAATCAGCCCCAGCATTTT. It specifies CASSVGGQDSNQPQHF.

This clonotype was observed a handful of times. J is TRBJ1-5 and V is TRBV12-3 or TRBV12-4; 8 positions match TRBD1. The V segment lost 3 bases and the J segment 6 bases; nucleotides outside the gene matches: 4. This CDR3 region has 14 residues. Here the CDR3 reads CASSFATGAQPQHF. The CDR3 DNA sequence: TGTGCCAGCAGTTTCGCGACAGGGGCTCAGCCCCAGCATTTT.

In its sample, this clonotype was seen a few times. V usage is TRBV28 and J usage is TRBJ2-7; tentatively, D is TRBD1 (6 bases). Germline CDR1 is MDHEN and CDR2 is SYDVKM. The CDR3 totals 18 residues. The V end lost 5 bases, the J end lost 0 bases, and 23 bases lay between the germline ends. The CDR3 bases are TGTGCCAGCAGTCCTCTACCGCCTACAGGGAGCGGCTCCTACGAGCAGTACTTC. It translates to CASSPLPPTGSGSYEQYF.

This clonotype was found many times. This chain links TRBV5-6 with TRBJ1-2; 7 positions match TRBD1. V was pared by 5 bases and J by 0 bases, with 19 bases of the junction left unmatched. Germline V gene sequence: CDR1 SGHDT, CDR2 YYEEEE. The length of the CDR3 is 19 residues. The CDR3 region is CASRPLVPLGQVANYGYTF. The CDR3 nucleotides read TGTGCCAGCAGGCCTCTTGTGCCGCTCGGACAGGTTGCTAACTATGGCTACACCTTC.

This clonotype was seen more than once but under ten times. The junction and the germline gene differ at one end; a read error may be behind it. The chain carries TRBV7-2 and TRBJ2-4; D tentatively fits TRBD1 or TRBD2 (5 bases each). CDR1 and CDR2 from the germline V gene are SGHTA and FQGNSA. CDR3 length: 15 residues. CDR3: CASSPGAPGKNVQYF. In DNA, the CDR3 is TGTGCCAGCAGCCCCGGGGCCCCAGGGAAAAACGTTCAGTACTTC.

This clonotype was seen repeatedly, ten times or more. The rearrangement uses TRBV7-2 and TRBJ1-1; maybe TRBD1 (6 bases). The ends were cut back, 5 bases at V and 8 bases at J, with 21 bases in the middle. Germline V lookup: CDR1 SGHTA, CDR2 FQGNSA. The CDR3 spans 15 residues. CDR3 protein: CASSLLGAITREAFF. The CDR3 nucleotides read TGTGCCAGCAGCCTACTGGGGGCTATCACCCGCGAAGCTTTCTTT.

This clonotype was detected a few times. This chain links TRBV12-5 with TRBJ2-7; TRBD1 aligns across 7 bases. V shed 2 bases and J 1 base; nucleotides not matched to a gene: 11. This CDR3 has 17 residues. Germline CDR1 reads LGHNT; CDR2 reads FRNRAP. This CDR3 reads CASGLPGRQGQSYEQYF. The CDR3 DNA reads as TGTGCTAGTGGTTTGCCAGGGAGACAGGGACAATCCTACGAGCAGTACTTC.

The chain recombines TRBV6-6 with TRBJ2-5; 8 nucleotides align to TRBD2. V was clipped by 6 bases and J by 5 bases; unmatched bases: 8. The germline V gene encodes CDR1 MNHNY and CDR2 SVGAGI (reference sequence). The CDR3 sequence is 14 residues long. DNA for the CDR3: TGTGCCAGCAGAGGACTAGCCCCATTCGAGACCCAGTACTTC. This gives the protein CASRGLAPFETQYF.

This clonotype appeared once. The CDR3 DNA sequence: TGCAGTGCTAGAAACCGGGACAGGGTTTACGGCTACACCTTC. Its protein product is CSARNRDRVYGYTF. V gene TRBV20-1 combines with J gene TRBJ1-2, with 9 bases lining up with TRBD1. The CDR3 covers 14 residues. Looked up from germline, CDR1 is DFQATT and CDR2 is SNEGSKA (reference sequence). Trimming removed 2 bases from V and 8 bases from J; junction bases left unmatched: 9.

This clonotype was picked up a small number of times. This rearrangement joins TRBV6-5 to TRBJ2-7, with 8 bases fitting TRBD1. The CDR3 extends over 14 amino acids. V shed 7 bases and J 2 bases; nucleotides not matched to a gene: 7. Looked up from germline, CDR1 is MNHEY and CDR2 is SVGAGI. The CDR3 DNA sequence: TGTGCCAGCACTCCGGGACAGGATACCTACGAGCAGTACTTC. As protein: CASTPGQDTYEQYF.

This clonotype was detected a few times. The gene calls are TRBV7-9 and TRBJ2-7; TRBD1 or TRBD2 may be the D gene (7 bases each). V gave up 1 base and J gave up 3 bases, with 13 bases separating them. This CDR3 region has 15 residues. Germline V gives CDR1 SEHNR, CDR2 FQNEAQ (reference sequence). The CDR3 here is CASSLDPGGGYEQYF. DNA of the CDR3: TGTGCCAGCAGCTTAGATCCAGGGGGGGGCTACGAGCAGTACTTC.

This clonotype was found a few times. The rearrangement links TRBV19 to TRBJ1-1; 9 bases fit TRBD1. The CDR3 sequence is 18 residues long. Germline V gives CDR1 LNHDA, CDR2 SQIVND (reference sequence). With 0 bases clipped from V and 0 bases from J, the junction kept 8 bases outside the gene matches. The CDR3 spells CASSIDHRDRDLNTEAFF. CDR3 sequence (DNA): TGTGCCAGTAGTATAGACCACCGGGACAGGGACTTGAACACTGAAGCTTTCTTT.